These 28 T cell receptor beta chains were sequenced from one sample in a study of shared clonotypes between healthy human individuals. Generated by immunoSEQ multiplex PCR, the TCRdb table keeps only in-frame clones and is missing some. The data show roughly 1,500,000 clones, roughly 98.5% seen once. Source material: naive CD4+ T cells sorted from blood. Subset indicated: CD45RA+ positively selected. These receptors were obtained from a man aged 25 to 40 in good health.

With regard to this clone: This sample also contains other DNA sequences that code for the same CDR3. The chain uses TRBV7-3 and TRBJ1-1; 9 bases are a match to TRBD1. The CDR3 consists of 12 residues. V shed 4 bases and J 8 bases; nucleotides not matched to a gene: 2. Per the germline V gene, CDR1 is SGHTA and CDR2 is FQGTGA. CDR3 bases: TGTGCCAGCAGCTCGGGACAGGGAGAAGCTTTCTTT. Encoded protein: CASSSGQGEAFF. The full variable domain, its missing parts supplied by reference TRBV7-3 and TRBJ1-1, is GAGVSQTPSNKVTEKGKYVELRCDPISGHTALYWYRQSLGQGPEFLIYFQGTGAADDSGLPNDRFFAVRPEGSVSTLKIQRTERGDSAVYLCASSSGQGEAFFGQGTRLTVV.

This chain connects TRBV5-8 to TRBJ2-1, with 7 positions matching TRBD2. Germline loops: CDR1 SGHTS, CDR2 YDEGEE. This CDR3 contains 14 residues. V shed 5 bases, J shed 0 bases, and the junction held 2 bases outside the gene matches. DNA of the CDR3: TGTGCCAGCAGGGGGGGGGACTCCTACAATGAGCAGTTCTTC. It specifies CASRGGDSYNEQFF.

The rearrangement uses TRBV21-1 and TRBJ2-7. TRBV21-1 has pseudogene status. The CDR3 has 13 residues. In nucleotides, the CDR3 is TGTGCCAGCAGCGGGGACCTACCCTACGAGCAGTACTTC. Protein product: CASSGDLPYEQYF.

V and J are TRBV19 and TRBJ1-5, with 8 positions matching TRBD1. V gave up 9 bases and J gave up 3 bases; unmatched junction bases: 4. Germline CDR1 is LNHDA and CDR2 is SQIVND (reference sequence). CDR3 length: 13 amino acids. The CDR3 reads CASRDRTNQPQHF. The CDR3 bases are TGTGCCAGCCGGGACAGGACCAATCAGCCCCAGCATTTT.

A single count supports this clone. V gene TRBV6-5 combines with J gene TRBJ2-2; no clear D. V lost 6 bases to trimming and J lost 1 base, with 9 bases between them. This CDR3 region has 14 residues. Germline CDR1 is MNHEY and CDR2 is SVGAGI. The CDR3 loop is CASRTFENTGELFF. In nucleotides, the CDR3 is TGTGCCAGCAGGACTTTCGAGAACACCGGGGAGCTGTTTTTT.

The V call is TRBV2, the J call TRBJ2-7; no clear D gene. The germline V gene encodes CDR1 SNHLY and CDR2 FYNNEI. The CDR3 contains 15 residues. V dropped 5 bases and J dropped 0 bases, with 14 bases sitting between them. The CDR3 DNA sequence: TGTGCCAGCAGTTCGGACGCCTGGTCCTCCTACGAGCAGTACTTC. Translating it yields CASSSDAWSSYEQYF.

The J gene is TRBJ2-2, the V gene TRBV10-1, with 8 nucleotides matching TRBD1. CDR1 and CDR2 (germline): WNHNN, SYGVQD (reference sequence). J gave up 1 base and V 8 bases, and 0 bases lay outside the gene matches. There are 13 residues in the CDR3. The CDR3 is CASGQGNTGELFF. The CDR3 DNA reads TGCGCCAGCGGACAGGGGAACACCGGGGAGCTGTTTTTT.

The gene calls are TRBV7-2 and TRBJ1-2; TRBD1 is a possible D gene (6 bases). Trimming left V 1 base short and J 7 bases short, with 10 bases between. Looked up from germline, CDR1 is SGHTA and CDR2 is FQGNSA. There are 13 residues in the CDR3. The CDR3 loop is CASSLDRVGGYTF. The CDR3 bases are TGTGCCAGCAGCTTAGACAGGGTGGGTGGCTACACCTTC.

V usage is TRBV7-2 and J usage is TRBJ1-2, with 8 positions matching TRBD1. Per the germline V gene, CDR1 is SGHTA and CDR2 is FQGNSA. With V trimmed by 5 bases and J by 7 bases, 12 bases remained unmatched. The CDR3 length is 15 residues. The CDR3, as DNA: TGTGCCAGCAGCGACCGACCGGGACAGGTTAGTGGCTACACCTTC. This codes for CASSDRPGQVSGYTF.

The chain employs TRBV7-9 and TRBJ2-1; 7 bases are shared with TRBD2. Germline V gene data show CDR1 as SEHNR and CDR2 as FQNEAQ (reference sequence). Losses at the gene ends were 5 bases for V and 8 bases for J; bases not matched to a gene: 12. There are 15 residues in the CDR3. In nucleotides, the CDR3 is TGTGCCAGCAGCCCTAGGGGCGGGAGTTGGGATGAGCAGTTCTTC. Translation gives CASSPRGGSWDEQFF.

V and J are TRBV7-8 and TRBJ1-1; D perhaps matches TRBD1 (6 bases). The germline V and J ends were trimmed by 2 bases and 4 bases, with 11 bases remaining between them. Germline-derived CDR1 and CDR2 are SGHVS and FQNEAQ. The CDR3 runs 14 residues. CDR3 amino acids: CASSLSGTSTEAFF. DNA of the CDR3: TGTGCCAGCAGCTTATCAGGGACAAGCACTGAAGCTTTCTTT.

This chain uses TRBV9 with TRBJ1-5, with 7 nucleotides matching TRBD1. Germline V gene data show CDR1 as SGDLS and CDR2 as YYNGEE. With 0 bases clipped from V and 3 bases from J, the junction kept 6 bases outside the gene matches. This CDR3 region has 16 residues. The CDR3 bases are TGTGCCAGCAGCGTAGCAGGACAGGTTTACAATCAGCCCCAGCATTTT. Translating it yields CASSVAGQVYNQPQHF.

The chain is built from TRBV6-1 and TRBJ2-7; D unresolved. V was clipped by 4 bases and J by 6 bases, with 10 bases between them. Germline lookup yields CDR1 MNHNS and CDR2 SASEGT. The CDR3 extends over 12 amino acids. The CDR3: CASSGPSLEQYF. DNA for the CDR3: TGTGCCAGCAGTGGGCCGTCTCTCGAGCAGTACTTC.

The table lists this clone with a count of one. For the CDR3, the DNA is TGTGCCAGCAGCGGGGGAACCCCAATAATCACAGATACGCAGTATTTT. Protein product: CASSGGTPIITDTQYF. The gene calls are TRBV5-4 and TRBJ2-3; D could derive from TRBD1 or TRBD2 (5 bases each). V shed 4 bases and J shed 2 bases, with 17 bases lying between them. CDR1 SGHNT and CDR2 YYREEE come from the germline V gene (reference sequence). This CDR3 region has 16 residues.

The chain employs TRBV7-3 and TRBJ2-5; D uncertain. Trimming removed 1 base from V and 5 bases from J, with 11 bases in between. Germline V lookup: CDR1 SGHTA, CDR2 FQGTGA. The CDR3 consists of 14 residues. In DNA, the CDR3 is TGTGCCAGCAGCTTAATTGGCGTCCGTGAGACCCAGTACTTC. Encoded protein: CASSLIGVRETQYF.

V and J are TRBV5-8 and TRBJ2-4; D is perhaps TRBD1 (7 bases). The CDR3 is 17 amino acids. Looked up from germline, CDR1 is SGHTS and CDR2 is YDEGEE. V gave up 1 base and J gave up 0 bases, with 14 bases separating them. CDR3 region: CASSLRQGGLAKNIQYF. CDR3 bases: TGTGCCAGCAGCTTGCGACAGGGAGGTCTAGCCAAAAACATTCAGTACTTC.

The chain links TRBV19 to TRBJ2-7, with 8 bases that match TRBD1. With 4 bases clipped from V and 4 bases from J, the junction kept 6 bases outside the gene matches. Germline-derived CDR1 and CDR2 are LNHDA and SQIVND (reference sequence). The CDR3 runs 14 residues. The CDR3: CASSTGGRRYEQYF. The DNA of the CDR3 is TGTGCCAGTAGTACAGGGGGCAGGAGATACGAGCAGTACTTC.

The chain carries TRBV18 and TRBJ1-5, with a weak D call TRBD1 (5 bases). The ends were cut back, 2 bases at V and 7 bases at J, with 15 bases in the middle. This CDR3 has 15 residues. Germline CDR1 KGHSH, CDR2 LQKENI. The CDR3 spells CASSPIGGRDQPQHF. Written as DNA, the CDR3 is TGTGCCAGCTCACCAATCGGGGGAAGGGACCAGCCCCAGCATTTT.

CDR3 DNA sequence: TGTGCCATCATCGGGCAGGGATCCTACGAGCAGTACTTC. Translation gives CAIIGQGSYEQYF. This chain joins TRBV10-3 and TRBJ2-7; maybe TRBD1 (5 bases). The V gene's germline CDR1 is ENHRY and CDR2 SYGVKD. The V end was cut by 7 bases, the J end by 1 base, with 11 bases between. The CDR3 consists of 13 residues.

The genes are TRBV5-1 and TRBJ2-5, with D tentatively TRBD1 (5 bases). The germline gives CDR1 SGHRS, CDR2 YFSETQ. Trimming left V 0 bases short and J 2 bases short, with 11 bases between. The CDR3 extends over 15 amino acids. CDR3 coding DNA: TGCGCCAGCAGCTTGGGGCAGGGTACTCAAGAGACCCAGTACTTC. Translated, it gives CASSLGQGTQETQYF. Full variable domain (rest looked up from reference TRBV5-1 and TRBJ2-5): KAGVTQTPRYLIKTRGQQVTLSCSPISGHRSVSWYQQTPGQGLQFLFEYFSETQRNKGNFPGRFSGRQFSNSRSEMNVSTLELGDSALYLCASSLGQGTQETQYFGPGTRLLVL.

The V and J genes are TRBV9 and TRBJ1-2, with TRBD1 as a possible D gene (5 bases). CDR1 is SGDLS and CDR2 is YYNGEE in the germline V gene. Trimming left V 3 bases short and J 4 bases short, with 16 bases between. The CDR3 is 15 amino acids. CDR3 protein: CASSAPQTALYGYTF. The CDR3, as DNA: TGTGCCAGCAGCGCGCCTCAGACAGCGCTCTATGGCTACACCTTC.

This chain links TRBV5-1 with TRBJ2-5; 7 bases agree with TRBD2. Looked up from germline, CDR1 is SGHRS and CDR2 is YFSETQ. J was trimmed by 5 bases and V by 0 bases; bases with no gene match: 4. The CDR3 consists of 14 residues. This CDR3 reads CASSLGGLGETQYF. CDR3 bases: TGCGCCAGCAGCTTGGGCGGACTAGGGGAGACCCAGTACTTC.

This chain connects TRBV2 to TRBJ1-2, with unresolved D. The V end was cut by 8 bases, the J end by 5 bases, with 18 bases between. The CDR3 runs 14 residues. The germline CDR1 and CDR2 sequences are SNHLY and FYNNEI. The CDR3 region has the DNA TGTGCCAGCTCATCCGGGTACAGTGGGTATGGCTACACCTTC. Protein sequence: CASSSGYSGYGYTF.

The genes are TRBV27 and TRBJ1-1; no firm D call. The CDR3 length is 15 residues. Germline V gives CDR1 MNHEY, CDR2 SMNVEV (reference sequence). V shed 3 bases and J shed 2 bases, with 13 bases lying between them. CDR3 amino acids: CASSFGPWINTEAFF. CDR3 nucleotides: TGTGCCAGCAGTTTCGGGCCCTGGATAAACACTGAAGCTTTCTTT.

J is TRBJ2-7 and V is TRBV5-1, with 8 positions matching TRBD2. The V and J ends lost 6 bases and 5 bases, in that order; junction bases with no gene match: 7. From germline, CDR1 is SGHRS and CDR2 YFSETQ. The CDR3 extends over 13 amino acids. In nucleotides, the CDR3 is TGCGCCAGCACCGGGGGGGGCTGGGACGAGCAGTACTTC. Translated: CASTGGGWDEQYF.

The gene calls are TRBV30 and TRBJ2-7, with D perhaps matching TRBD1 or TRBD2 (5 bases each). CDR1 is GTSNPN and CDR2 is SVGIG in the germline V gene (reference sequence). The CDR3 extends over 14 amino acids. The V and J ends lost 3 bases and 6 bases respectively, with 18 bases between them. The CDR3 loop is CAWRRAGNRGEQYF. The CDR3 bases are TGTGCCTGGAGGAGGGCAGGGAATCGCGGCGAGCAGTACTTC.

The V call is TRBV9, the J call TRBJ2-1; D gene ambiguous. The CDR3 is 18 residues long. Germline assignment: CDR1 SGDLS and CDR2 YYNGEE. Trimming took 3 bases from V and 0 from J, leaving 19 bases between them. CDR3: CASSGDLKRAPSYNEQFF. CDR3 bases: TGTGCCAGCAGCGGGGATCTAAAACGGGCCCCCTCCTACAATGAGCAGTTCTTC.

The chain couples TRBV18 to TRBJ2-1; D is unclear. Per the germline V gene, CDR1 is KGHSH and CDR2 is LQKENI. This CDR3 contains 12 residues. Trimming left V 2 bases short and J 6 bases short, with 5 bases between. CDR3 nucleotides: TGTGCCAGCTCACCAGTCCTCAATGAGCAGTTCTTC. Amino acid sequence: CASSPVLNEQFF.